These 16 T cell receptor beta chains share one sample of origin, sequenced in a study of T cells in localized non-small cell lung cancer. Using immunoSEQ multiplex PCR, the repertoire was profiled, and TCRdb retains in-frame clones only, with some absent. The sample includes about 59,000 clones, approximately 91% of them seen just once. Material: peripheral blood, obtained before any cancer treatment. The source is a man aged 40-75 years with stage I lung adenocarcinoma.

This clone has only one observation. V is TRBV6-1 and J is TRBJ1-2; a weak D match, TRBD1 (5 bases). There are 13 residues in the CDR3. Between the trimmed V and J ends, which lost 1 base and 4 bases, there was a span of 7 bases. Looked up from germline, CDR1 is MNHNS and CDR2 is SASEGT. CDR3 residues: CASSEGQRYGYTF. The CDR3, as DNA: TGTGCCAGCAGTGAAGGACAGCGCTATGGCTACACCTTC.

The CDR3 DNA reads TGTGCCAGCAGTTCCATAAGGGATCCGGGAAGCCAACCGGGAAACACCATATATTTT. Translation gives CASSSIRDPGSQPGNTIYF. The chain employs TRBV28 and TRBJ1-3; D gene unclear. Between the trimmed V and J ends, which lost 4 bases and 4 bases, there was a span of 26 bases. CDR1 is MDHEN, CDR2 SYDVKM, per germline. CDR3 size: 19 residues.

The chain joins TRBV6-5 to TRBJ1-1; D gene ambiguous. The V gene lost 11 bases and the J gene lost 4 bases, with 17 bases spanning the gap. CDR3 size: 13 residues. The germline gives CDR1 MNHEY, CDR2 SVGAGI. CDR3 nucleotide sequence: TGTGCCGCCCACCGCCTTGACGCCACTGAAGCTTTCTTT. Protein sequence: CAAHRLDATEAFF.

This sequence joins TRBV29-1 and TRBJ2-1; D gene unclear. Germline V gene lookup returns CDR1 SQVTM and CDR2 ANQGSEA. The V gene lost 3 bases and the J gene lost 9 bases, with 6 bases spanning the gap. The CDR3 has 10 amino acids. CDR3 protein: CSVESGEQFF. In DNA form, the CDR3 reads TGCAGCGTTGAGTCTGGTGAGCAGTTCTTC.

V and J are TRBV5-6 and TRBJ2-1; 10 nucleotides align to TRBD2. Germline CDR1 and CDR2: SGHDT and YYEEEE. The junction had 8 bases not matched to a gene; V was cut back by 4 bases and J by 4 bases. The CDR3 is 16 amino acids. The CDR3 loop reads CASSRSTSGIYNEQFF. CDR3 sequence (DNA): TGTGCCAGCAGCAGATCCACTAGCGGGATTTACAATGAGCAGTTCTTC. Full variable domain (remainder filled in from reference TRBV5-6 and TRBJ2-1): DAGVTQSPTHLIKTRGQQVTLRCSPKSGHDTVSWYQQALGQGPQFIFQYYEEEERQRGNFPDRFSGHQFPNYSSELNVNALLLGDSALYLCASSRSTSGIYNEQFFGPGTRLTVL.

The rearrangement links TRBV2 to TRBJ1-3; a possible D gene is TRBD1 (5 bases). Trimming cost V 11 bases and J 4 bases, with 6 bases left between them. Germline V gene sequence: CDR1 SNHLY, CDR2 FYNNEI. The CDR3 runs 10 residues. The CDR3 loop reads CARDGNTIYF. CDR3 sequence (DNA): TGTGCCCGGGACGGAAACACCATATATTTT.

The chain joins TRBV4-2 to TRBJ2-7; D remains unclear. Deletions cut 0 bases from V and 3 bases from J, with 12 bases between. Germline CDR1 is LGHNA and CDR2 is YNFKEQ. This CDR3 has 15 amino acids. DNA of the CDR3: TGTGCCAGCAGCCAAGATGTCGGCACCAGCTACGAGCAGTACTTC. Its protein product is CASSQDVGTSYEQYF.

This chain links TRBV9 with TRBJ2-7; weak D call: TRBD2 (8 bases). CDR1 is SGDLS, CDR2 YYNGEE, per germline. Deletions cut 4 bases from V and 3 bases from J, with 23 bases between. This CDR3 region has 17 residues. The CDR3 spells CASSHPTGPGTSYEQYF. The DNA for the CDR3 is TGTGCCAGCAGCCACCCGACAGGGCCCGGGACTAGCTACGAGCAGTACTTC.

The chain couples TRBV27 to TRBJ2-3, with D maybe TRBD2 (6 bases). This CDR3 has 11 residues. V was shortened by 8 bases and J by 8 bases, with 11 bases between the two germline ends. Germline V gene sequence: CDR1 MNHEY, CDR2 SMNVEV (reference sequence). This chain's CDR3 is CASERRGTQYF. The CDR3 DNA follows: TGTGCCAGCGAGAGGAGGGGTACGCAGTATTTT.

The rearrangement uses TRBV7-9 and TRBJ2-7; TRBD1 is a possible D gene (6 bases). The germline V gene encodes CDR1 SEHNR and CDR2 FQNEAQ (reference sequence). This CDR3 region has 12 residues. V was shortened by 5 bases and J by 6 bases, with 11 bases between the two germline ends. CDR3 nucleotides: TGTGCCAGCAGCCTACAGGGCAGCGAGCAGTACTTC. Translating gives CASSLQGSEQYF.

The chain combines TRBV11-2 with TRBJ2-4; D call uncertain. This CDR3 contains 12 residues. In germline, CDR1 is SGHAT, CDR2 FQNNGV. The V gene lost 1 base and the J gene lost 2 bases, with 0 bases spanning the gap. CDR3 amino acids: CASSLAKNIQYF. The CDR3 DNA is TGTGCCAGCAGCTTAGCCAAAAACATTCAGTACTTC. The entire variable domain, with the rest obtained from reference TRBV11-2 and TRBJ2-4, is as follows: EAGVAQSPRYKIIEKRQSVAFWCNPISGHATLYWYQQILGQGPKLLIQFQNNGVVDDSQLPKDRFSAERLKGVDSTLKIQPAKLEDSAVYLCASSLAKNIQYFGAGTRLSVL.

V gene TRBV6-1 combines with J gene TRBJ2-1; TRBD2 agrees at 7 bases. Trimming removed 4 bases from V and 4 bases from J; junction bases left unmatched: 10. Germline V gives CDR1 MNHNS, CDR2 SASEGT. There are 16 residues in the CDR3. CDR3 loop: CASSVLARGTYNEQFF. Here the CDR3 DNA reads TGTGCCAGCAGTGTACTAGCGCGGGGGACGTACAATGAGCAGTTCTTC.

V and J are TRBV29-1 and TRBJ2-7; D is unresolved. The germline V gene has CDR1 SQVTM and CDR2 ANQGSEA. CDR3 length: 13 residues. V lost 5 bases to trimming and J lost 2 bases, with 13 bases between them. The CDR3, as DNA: TGCAGCGTTTACGGTGGACGCGCCTACGAGCAGTACTTC. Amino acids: CSVYGGRAYEQYF.

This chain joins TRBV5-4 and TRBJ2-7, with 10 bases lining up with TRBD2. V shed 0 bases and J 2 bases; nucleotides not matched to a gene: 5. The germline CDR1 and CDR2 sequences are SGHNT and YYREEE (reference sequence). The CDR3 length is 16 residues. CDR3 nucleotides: TGTGCCAGCAGCTTGGTTAGGACTAGCGGACCCTACGAGCAGTACTTC. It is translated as CASSLVRTSGPYEQYF. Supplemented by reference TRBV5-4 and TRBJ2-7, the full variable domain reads ETGVTQSPTHLIKTRGQQVTLRCSSQSGHNTVSWYQQALGQGPQFIFQYYREEENGRGNFPPRFSGLQFPNYSSELNVNALELDDSALYLCASSLVRTSGPYEQYFGPGTRLTVT.

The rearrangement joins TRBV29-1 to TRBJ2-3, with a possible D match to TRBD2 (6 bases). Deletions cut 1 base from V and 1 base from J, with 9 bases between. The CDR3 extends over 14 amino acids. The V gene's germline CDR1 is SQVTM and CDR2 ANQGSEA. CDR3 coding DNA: TGCAGCGTTGAAGCGGGAGAGGGCACAGATACGCAGTATTTT. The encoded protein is CSVEAGEGTDTQYF.

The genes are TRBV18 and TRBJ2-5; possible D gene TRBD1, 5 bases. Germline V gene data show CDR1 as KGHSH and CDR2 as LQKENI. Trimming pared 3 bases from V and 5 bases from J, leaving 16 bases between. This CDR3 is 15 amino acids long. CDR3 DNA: TGTGCCAGCTCACCGGACGTGGGCAGGGTGGAGACCCAGTACTTC. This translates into CASSPDVGRVETQYF.